This TCR beta chain was obtained from a study of regulatory T cells in long-lasting Graves disease. As to time point: persistent/refractory GD, antithyroid drugs over 5 years with positive TRAb. RNA from PBMCs was the source of the TCR library. The guidelines of the American Thyroid Association were the basis for diagnosing Graves' disease. This clonotype was detected many times. Its specificity is not known. Study-level findings and limits: Patients whose Graves' disease persisted exhibited lower TCR diversity than those newly diagnosed. TRBV28, TRBJ1-2 and TRBJ2-5 emerged as the favored segments in persistent disease. More public clonotypes were shared by persistent patients (approximately 3,000) than by new patients (fewer than 1,000).

Sequencing libraries for TCR beta were prepared with iRepertoire HTBI primers and Arm-PCR of CDR3 regions. TCRdb re-derived calls from the multiplex PCR reads in MiXCR, one entry per CDR3 protein. The sample holds 400,000 to 500,000 distinct CDR3 sequences, about 22% seen once. V was pared by 6 bases and J by 5 bases, with 13 bases between. The CDR3 consists of 13 residues. The sequencing used peripheral blood mononuclear cells (PBMCs), collected when the disease was refractory, from a patient treated with antithyroid drugs. The chain has TRBV12-3 or TRBV12-4 and TRBJ2-5; possibly TRBD1 for D (6 bases). The sequence was obtained from a female donor with Graves disease. CDR3 loop: CASSLTGLETQYF. The CDR3 DNA follows: TGTGCCAGCAGCCTCACAGGGCTGGAGACCCAGTACTTC.